This T cell receptor beta chain stems from a study of cytomegalovirus exposure and HLA in healthy donors. This PCR relied on a set of 60 Vbeta primers and 13 Jbeta primers. Only in-frame clones appear in the TCRdb table, and some are missing; sequencing was by immunoSEQ multiplex PCR. The repertoire holds 190,000 or so clones, with over 75% as singletons. Sequencing was done on a sample of PBMCs. The source of this sequence is a boy aged 2-9 years in good health and CMV-seronegative.

The CDR3 region has the DNA TGTGCCAGTAGACAGGGAACTAACTATGGCTACACCTTC. Protein product: CASRQGTNYGYTF. This chain uses TRBV19 with TRBJ1-2; TRBD1 is a possible D gene (6 bases). Trimming cost V 6 bases and J 0 bases, with 8 bases left between them. The germline gives CDR1 LNHDA, CDR2 SQIVND (reference sequence). CDR3 length: 13 residues.